This T cell receptor beta chain originates from a study of tumor-infiltrating lymphocytes in primary liver carcinoma. Remarks on this clonotype: The antigen remains unidentified.

The investigators made TCR beta cDNA from around 530 ng total RNA, using a constant-region primer. What produced the TCR beta libraries was three nested multiplex PCR rounds using slightly modified ARM-PCR. Investigators reported that the first two PCR rounds, at 10 to 11 cycles each, used TRBV1-TRBV30 forward primers with a C-beta reverse primer. TCRdb passed the multiplex PCR reads through MiXCR, listing each CDR3 protein once. This table holds 90,000 to 150,000 distinct CDR3 sequences, around 65% found once. Study outcomes and limitations: Overlap in tumor-adjacent and tumor-blood pairs fell below that of tumor region pairs.

Unsorted bulk tissue of roughly 18-32 mg yielded co-extracted RNA and DNA. CDR1 and CDR2 (germline): DFQATT, SNEGSKA (reference sequence). Deletions cut 3 bases from V and 7 bases from J, with 9 bases between. The CDR3 runs 11 residues. Sequences were obtained from tumor-adjacent normal liver tissue. This chain links TRBV20-1 with TRBJ1-1; D uncertain. This TCR derives from a woman aged 55-70 years with primary liver carcinoma and hepatitis B virus infection. CDR3 sequence (DNA): TGCAGTGCTAGCGGGTCAGGTGAAGCTTTCTTT. Its translation is CSASGSGEAFF.